These 17 T cell receptor beta chains were sequenced from one sample in a study of type 1 regulatory T cells. A single record per CDR3 protein comes from TCRdb applying MiXCR to the reads. The top ten hold 1.5% to 2% of the sample, which has about 62,000 distinct CDR3 sequences, approximately 67% seen once. What these receptors recognize is not known. Sequenced: cultured non-Tr1 T cells, either the whole culture or a sorted T cell fraction (not recorded which). The receptors were sampled from a human donor in good health.

This clonotype showed up many times. Here the CDR3 DNA reads TGTGCCACCGGCCGGGACAGTGGAAACACCATATATTTT. Protein: CATGRDSGNTIYF. The chain links TRBV10-3 to TRBJ1-3; 7 nucleotides match TRBD1. CDR1 is ENHRY and CDR2 is SYGVKD in the germline V gene. The V gene end was trimmed by 10 bases and the J gene end by 3 bases; junction bases not matched to a gene: 6. The CDR3 has 13 residues.

The CDR3 reads CASSQVPQAKNTGELFF. CDR3 bases: TGCGCCAGCAGCCAAGTCCCGCAAGCTAAGAACACCGGGGAGCTGTTTTTT. The V gene is TRBV4-1, the J gene TRBJ2-2; D gene unclear. V was pared by 1 base and J by 1 base, with 13 bases between. The CDR3 contains 17 residues. Germline loops: CDR1 MGHRA, CDR2 YSYEKL.

The chain recombines TRBV4-2 with TRBJ2-3, with 11 bases that match TRBD1. V gave up 0 bases and J gave up 4 bases; unmatched junction bases: 0. The CDR3 runs 15 residues. CDR1 LGHNA and CDR2 YNFKEQ come from the germline V gene. The CDR3 spells CASSQEGQGADTQYF. In DNA, the CDR3 is TGTGCCAGCAGCCAAGAGGGACAGGGGGCAGATACGCAGTATTTT.

This clonotype showed up just a few times. The V call is TRBV20-1, the J call TRBJ2-2, with D possibly TRBD1 on 6 matching bases. Deletions cut 6 bases from V and 5 bases from J, with 13 bases between. The germline CDR1 and CDR2 sequences are DFQATT and SNEGSKA (reference sequence). CDR3 length: 13 residues. The CDR3 protein is CSAIQGGTGELFF. CDR3 nucleotides: TGCAGTGCAATACAGGGTGGAACCGGGGAGCTGTTTTTT.

The chain employs TRBV5-1 and TRBJ2-7; 10 bases are a match to TRBD2. Germline V lookup: CDR1 SGHRS, CDR2 YFSETQ. J was trimmed by 4 bases and V by 3 bases; bases with no gene match: 10. The CDR3 is made up of 16 amino acids. DNA of the CDR3: TGCGCCAGCAGCTCGGGGATACTAGCGGGACTATACGAGCAGTACTTC. This sequence encodes CASSSGILAGLYEQYF.

This chain connects TRBV6-6 to TRBJ1-2; 11 bases fit TRBD1. Per the germline V gene, CDR1 is MNHNY and CDR2 is SVGAGI (reference sequence). This CDR3 contains 13 residues. Unmatched junction bases numbered 6, after V lost 7 bases and J lost 8 bases. The CDR3 spells CASKDRGLDGYTF. CDR3 DNA: TGTGCCAGCAAGGACAGGGGGCTCGACGGCTACACCTTC.

The table lists this clonotype with a few counts. This chain uses TRBV7-2 with TRBJ2-3; D not certain. Germline-derived CDR1 and CDR2 are SGHTA and FQGNSA. V shed 6 bases and J shed 8 bases, with 21 bases lying between them. The CDR3 has 15 amino acids. CDR3 loop: CASSYDWAPESTQYF. The CDR3 nucleotides are TGTGCCAGCAGTTATGACTGGGCCCCCGAAAGTACGCAGTATTTT.

This clonotype was seen more than once but under ten times. The rearrangement uses TRBV6-2 or TRBV6-3 and TRBJ2-1, with 8 bases identical to TRBD2. The V segment lost 10 bases and the J segment 0 bases; nucleotides outside the gene matches: 17. Looked up from germline, CDR1 is MNHEY and CDR2 is SVGEGT. The CDR3 contains 18 residues. The CDR3 bases are TGTGCCAACCCCCCTTGTACTAGCGGAGCGAGCTCCTACAATGAGCAGTTCTTC. It translates to CANPPCTSGASSYNEQFF.

This clonotype was counted many times. V usage is TRBV30 and J usage is TRBJ2-1; tentatively, D is TRBD1 or TRBD2 (5 bases each). The germline V gene has CDR1 GTSNPN and CDR2 SVGIG (reference sequence). V was shortened by 3 bases and J by 8 bases, with 14 bases between the two germline ends. The CDR3 length is 13 residues. CDR3 DNA: TGTGCCTGGAGCCGGGGCAAAGATCATGAGCAGTTCTTC. This translates into CAWSRGKDHEQFF.

CDR3 in DNA: TGTGCCAGCAGCTCGGGATCCGGGGGCCGCGAGCAGTACTTC. Its protein is CASSSGSGGREQYF. V usage is TRBV7-2 and J usage is TRBJ2-7, with D possibly being TRBD1 or TRBD2 (6 bases each). The germline V and J ends were trimmed by 4 bases and 6 bases, with 16 bases remaining between them. The CDR3 has 14 amino acids. Germline V lookup: CDR1 SGHTA, CDR2 FQGNSA.

As for this clonotype: The junction departs from the called germline gene at one end, perhaps through a read error. This chain uses TRBV5-1 with TRBJ2-1; 12 bases are shared with TRBD2. The V gene's germline CDR1 is SGHRS and CDR2 YFSETQ. This CDR3 has 15 residues. Written as DNA, the CDR3 is TGCGCCAGCAGCTGGGCGACTAGCGGGAGTGGTGAGCATTTCTTC. This encodes CASSWATSGSGEHFF.

This clonotype has only a few counts. The V and J genes are TRBV6-2 or TRBV6-3 and TRBJ1-2, with a possible D match to TRBD1 (5 bases). The CDR3 is made up of 13 amino acids. Trimming took off 2 bases at V and 4 bases at J, with 8 bases between the two ends. The germline V gene encodes CDR1 MNHEY and CDR2 SVGEGT. The DNA of the CDR3 is TGTGCCAGCAGTTACGACAGAACCTATGGCTACACCTTC. Its protein is CASSYDRTYGYTF.

The rearrangement uses TRBV5-6 and TRBJ2-3; D not certain. Trimming took off 4 bases at V and 4 bases at J, with 10 bases between the two ends. The CDR3 length is 13 residues. Germline CDR1 and CDR2: SGHDT and YYEEEE. This chain's CDR3 is CASSVEAPDTQYF. The CDR3, as DNA: TGTGCCAGCAGCGTCGAGGCCCCAGATACGCAGTATTTT.

The chain joins TRBV5-5 to TRBJ2-1, with 13 bases that match TRBD2. The germline V gene has CDR1 SGHKS and CDR2 YYEKEE (reference sequence). The J segment lost 3 bases and the V segment lost 5 bases, leaving 2 bases of the junction unmatched. This CDR3 region has 15 residues. CDR3 sequence (DNA): TGTGCCAGCAGGAGGACTAGCGGGGGCTACAATGAGCAGTTCTTC. This codes for CASRRTSGGYNEQFF.

The V and J genes are TRBV5-1 and TRBJ2-3; tentatively, D is TRBD2 (6 bases). V shed 7 bases and J shed 2 bases, with 14 bases lying between them. The CDR3 sequence is 14 residues long. The germline V gene encodes CDR1 SGHRS and CDR2 YFSETQ. The CDR3 spells CASRLSGDTDTQYF. CDR3 nucleotides: TGCGCCAGCCGACTATCGGGGGACACAGATACGCAGTATTTT.

The genes are TRBV11-2 and TRBJ2-1, with D possibly TRBD2 on 6 matching bases. V was pared by 5 bases and J by 9 bases, with 17 bases between. The CDR3 contains 14 residues. Looked up from germline, CDR1 is SGHAT and CDR2 is FQNNGV. In nucleotides, the CDR3 is TGTGCCAGCAGCCAGACGGGACTCGCATTTGAGCAGTTCTTC. This gives the protein CASSQTGLAFEQFF.

The chain joins TRBV6-6 to TRBJ2-3; possibly TRBD2 for D (8 bases). There are 16 residues in the CDR3. V lost 6 bases and J 2 bases, leaving 18 bases between the germline ends. From germline, CDR1 is MNHNY and CDR2 SVGAGI (reference sequence). The CDR3 here is CASSPREGALTDTQYF. Written as DNA, the CDR3 is TGTGCCAGCAGCCCCCGGGAGGGGGCCCTCACAGATACGCAGTATTTT.